A single sample is the source of the 27 T cell receptor beta chains below, sequenced in a study of regulatory T cells in long-lasting Graves disease. Combining iRepertoire HTBI primers with Arm-PCR of CDR3 regions, the authors built TCR beta libraries. TCRdb re-derived calls from the multiplex PCR reads in MiXCR, one entry per CDR3 protein. The table has around 250,000 distinct CDR3 sequences, 15% to 20% seen once. Stated time point: newly diagnosed GD, antithyroid drugs for less than 3 months. PBMC-extracted RNA yielded the TCR library. A further study also used this sample, focusing on T cells in Graves' hyperthyroidism and ophthalmopathy.

Sequencing used peripheral blood mononuclear cells (PBMCs), obtained at new diagnosis, from a patient treated with antithyroid drugs. These receptors were taken from a woman in her 30s with Graves disease.

Worth noting for this clonotype: A much larger clone differs from this one at a single base, so this may be a read error. J is TRBJ2-7 and V is TRBV24-1; 11 bases fit TRBD2. Near its end, the DNA agrees better with TRBJ2-1, so the J call may be wrong. Germline CDR1 KGHDR, CDR2 SFDVKD. The CDR3 runs 16 residues. The CDR3 region has the DNA TGTGCCACCAGTGGCCCGGGACTAGCGGAGGACGATGAGCAGTTCTTC. Translation gives CATSGPGLAEDDEQFF.

This clonotype was detected many times. The chain couples TRBV19 to TRBJ1-1; no reliable D call. V gave up 3 bases and J gave up 4 bases, with 12 bases separating them. This CDR3 has 14 residues. Germline assignment: CDR1 LNHDA and CDR2 SQIVND (reference sequence). CDR3 loop: CASSMLEIGTEAFF. DNA for the CDR3: TGTGCCAGTAGTATGCTCGAGATAGGCACTGAAGCTTTCTTT.

This clonotype occurred many times. V is TRBV6-2 or TRBV6-3 and J is TRBJ2-7, with D unresolved. Germline values: CDR1 MNHEY, CDR2 SVGEGT. The germline V and J ends were trimmed by 0 bases and 1 base, with 13 bases remaining between them. The CDR3 sequence is 16 residues long. The CDR3 is CASSYSWAVLSYEQYF. DNA for the CDR3: TGTGCCAGCAGTTACTCGTGGGCAGTCTTATCCTACGAGCAGTACTTC.

Ten or more counts support this clonotype. The chain carries TRBV7-9 and TRBJ1-4; a weak D match, TRBD1 (6 bases). This CDR3 spans 20 amino acids. Trimming took off 5 bases at V and 2 bases at J, with 27 bases between the two ends. The V gene's germline CDR1 is SEHNR and CDR2 FQNEAQ (reference sequence). This CDR3 reads CASSKGGFLGGRTTNEKLFF. In DNA, the CDR3 is TGTGCCAGCAGCAAAGGAGGGTTTCTGGGGGGGCGAACGACTAATGAAAAACTGTTTTTT.

This clonotype was seen repeatedly, ten times or more. The rearrangement links TRBV7-9 to TRBJ1-1, with D possibly being TRBD1 (6 bases). From germline, CDR1 is SEHNR and CDR2 FQNEAQ (reference sequence). The V end lost 4 bases, the J end lost 4 bases, and 13 bases lay between the germline ends. The CDR3 has 14 amino acids. Written as DNA, the CDR3 is TGTGCCAGCAGCTATGACACAGGGATCACTGAAGCTTTCTTT. Translation: CASSYDTGITEAFF.

This clonotype was seen ten or more times. The chain recombines TRBV20-1 with TRBJ1-5; D remains unclear. V dropped 5 bases and J dropped 1 base, with 12 bases sitting between them. The CDR3 contains 14 residues. Germline CDR1 reads DFQATT; CDR2 reads SNEGSKA (reference sequence). The CDR3 region has the DNA TGCAGTGCTCCGACGGCGGGGAGCAATCAGCCCCAGCATTTT. Amino acids: CSAPTAGSNQPQHF.

This clonotype was observed at least ten times. The rearrangement uses TRBV5-1 and TRBJ2-7; possibly TRBD1 for D (6 bases). CDR3 size: 14 residues. Trimming removed 4 bases at V and 1 base at J, with 12 bases between. The germline CDR1 and CDR2 sequences are SGHRS and YFSETQ. The CDR3 DNA reads TGCGCCAGCAGCCCCGGACAGCCTTCCTACGAGCAGTACTTC. The encoded protein is CASSPGQPSYEQYF.

This clonotype was detected once. This sequence joins TRBV6-2 or TRBV6-3 and TRBJ2-7, with 11 bases identical to TRBD2. Germline V CDR1 and CDR2: MNHEY, SVGEGT. The CDR3 has 14 residues. Losses at the gene ends were 2 bases for V and 6 bases for J; bases not matched to a gene: 3. The CDR3: CASSYTSGRFEQYF. DNA for the CDR3: TGTGCCAGCAGTTACACTAGCGGGAGATTCGAGCAGTACTTC.

This clonotype was recorded at least ten times. V and J are TRBV20-1 and TRBJ1-6; 8 nucleotides match TRBD1. The CDR3 has 13 amino acids. V was pared by 2 bases and J by 10 bases, with 4 bases of the junction left unmatched. Germline lookup yields CDR1 DFQATT and CDR2 SNEGSKA (reference sequence). The CDR3 DNA reads as TGCAGTGCTAGAAGAACAGGGGGATCACCCCTCCACTTT. Translating it yields CSARRTGGSPLHF.

With regard to this clonotype: A read error is possible here, since a much larger clone lies one base away. V and J are TRBV18 and TRBJ2-1, with D perhaps given as TRBD1 or TRBD2 (5 bases each). CDR1 is KGHSH and CDR2 is LQKENI in the germline V gene. The CDR3 length is 13 residues. This chain's CDR3 is CASPPRTMGVLDF. CDR3 DNA sequence: TGTGCCAGCCCACCACGAACCATGGGGGTCTTGGACTTC. Filled out from reference TRBV18 and TRBJ2-1, the complete variable domain reads NAGVMQNPRHLVRRRGQEARLRCSPMKGHSHVYWYRQLPEEGLKFMVYLQKENIIDESGMPKERFSAEFPKEGPSILRIQQVVRGDSAAYFCASPPRTMGVLDFGPGTRLTVL.

The rearrangement links TRBV19 to TRBJ1-2; 10 positions agree with TRBD1. V lost 6 bases and J lost 6; bases outside the gene matches: 4. CDR3 length equals 13 residues. Germline-derived CDR1 and CDR2 are LNHDA and SQIVND (reference sequence). The CDR3 DNA is TGTGCCAGTAGCATTGGGACAGGGGATGGCTACACCTTC. Translating it yields CASSIGTGDGYTF.

As concerns this clonotype: A much larger clone differs from this one at a single base, so this may be a read error. The chain employs TRBV10-3 and TRBJ2-3; TRBD1 matches at 8 bases. J was trimmed by 0 bases and V by 5 bases; bases with no gene match: 7. The CDR3 loop spans 16 amino acids. Germline V gene lookup returns CDR1 ENHRY and CDR2 SYGVKD. The CDR3 DNA is TGTGCCATCAGTTCGCCCGGGACAGGTAGCACAGATACGCAGTATTTT. Translated: CAISSPGTGSTDTQYF.

This clonotype was counted ten times or more. The V call is TRBV6-5, the J call TRBJ1-1; the match to TRBD1 covers 11 bases. V was pared by 2 bases and J by 7 bases, with 3 bases of the junction left unmatched. CDR3 length equals 14 residues. Per the germline V gene, CDR1 is MNHEY and CDR2 is SVGAGI. This CDR3 is CASSYPGTGGEAFF. The CDR3 DNA sequence: TGTGCCAGCAGTTACCCCGGGACAGGGGGTGAAGCTTTCTTT.

This clonotype was recorded at least ten times. The chain recombines TRBV4-2 with TRBJ2-7; TRBD1 matches at 8 bases. This CDR3 spans 15 amino acids. CDR1 and CDR2 (germline): LGHNA, YNFKEQ. J gave up 2 bases and V 1 base, and 4 bases lay outside the gene matches. In DNA form, the CDR3 reads TGTGCCAGCAGCCAAGCCGGGACAGGAGCCTACGAGCAGTACTTC. It encodes CASSQAGTGAYEQYF.

In regard to this clonotype: Because it lacks the conserved phenylalanine or tryptophan at the end, this CDR3 is likely a read error. This sequence joins TRBV29-1 and TRBJ1-2; D gene ambiguous. The CDR3 sequence is 13 residues long. V gave up 1 base and J gave up 7 bases, with 13 bases separating them. CDR1 is SQVTM, CDR2 ANQGSEA, per germline. CDR3 nucleotide sequence: TGCAGCGTTGAAGTAGGGAGCTCGGGTGGCTACACCCTC. It specifies CSVEVGSSGGYTL.

This clonotype was detected ten times or more. The rearrangement links TRBV20-1 to TRBJ1-2; possible D gene TRBD1, 5 bases. Trimming cost V 7 bases and J 8 bases, with 14 bases left between them. The CDR3 runs to 11 residues. Germline CDR1 reads DFQATT; CDR2 reads SNEGSKA (reference sequence). CDR3 sequence reads: CSGGTALGYTF. For the CDR3, the DNA is TGCAGTGGGGGGACGGCTTTAGGCTACACCTTC.

This clonotype was counted between two and nine times. A much larger clone sits a single nucleotide away, making a read error possible. V usage is TRBV7-9 and J usage is TRBJ1-2, with TRBD1 matching over 8 bases. Looked up from germline, CDR1 is SEHNR and CDR2 is FQNEAQ (reference sequence). The CDR3 contains 14 residues. Written as DNA, the CDR3 is TGTGCCTGCAGCTTAGAGCAGGGGGCGCTTGGCTACACCTTC. This gives the protein CACSLEQGALGYTF.

As to this clonotype: A read error may explain this, as a much larger clone is one base away. This rearrangement joins TRBV5-1 to TRBJ2-1; D is uncertain. The germline CDR1 and CDR2 sequences are SGHRS and YFSETQ. The CDR3 extends over 14 amino acids. The CDR3 DNA reads as TGCGCCAGCAGCCCGAAAAGGACCGCTTCATCGCAGTCCTTC. Encoded protein: CASSPKRTASSQSF.

This clonotype was counted many times. This chain uses TRBV20-1 with TRBJ2-7; TRBD1 might be the D (5 bases). The V gene lost 4 bases and the J gene lost 4 bases, with 8 bases spanning the gap. Germline CDR1 is DFQATT and CDR2 is SNEGSKA (reference sequence). CDR3 size: 11 residues. For the CDR3, the DNA is TGCAGTGCTACAAGGGGATACGAGCAGTACTTC. Amino acid sequence: CSATRGYEQYF.

This clonotype appeared many times. This chain connects TRBV7-2 to TRBJ1-3; 8 bases agree with TRBD1. CDR3 length equals 19 residues. V gave up 5 bases and J gave up 2 bases; unmatched junction bases: 17. Germline CDR1 is SGHTA and CDR2 is FQGNSA. The CDR3 DNA reads as TGTGCCAGCAGCCCGACTGGGACAGGTGGAATGTACGCTGGAAACACCATATATTTT. Its protein product is CASSPTGTGGMYAGNTIYF. Filled out from reference TRBV7-2 and TRBJ1-3, the complete variable domain reads GAGVSQSPSNKVTEKGKDVELRCDPISGHTALYWYRQSLGQGLEFLIYFQGNSAPDKSGLPSDRFSAERTGGSVSTLTIQRTQQEDSAVYLCASSPTGTGGMYAGNTIYFGEGSWLTVV.

This clonotype showed up many times. The rearrangement joins TRBV3-1 to TRBJ1-6, with D tentatively TRBD1 (5 bases). V was trimmed by 4 bases and J by 5 bases, leaving 15 bases between them. The CDR3 is 16 residues long. The germline gives CDR1 LGHDT, CDR2 YNNKEL (reference sequence). In DNA form, the CDR3 reads TGTGCCAGCAGCCCTGGGACGGCCGCAAATAATTCACCCCTCCACTTT. Encoded protein: CASSPGTAANNSPLHF.

This clonotype was observed a handful of times. Because it lacks the conserved phenylalanine or tryptophan at the end, this CDR3 is likely a read error. The chain uses TRBV6-2 or TRBV6-3 and TRBJ1-2; tentatively, D is TRBD1 (6 bases). The V gene lost 5 bases and the J gene lost 0 bases, with 10 bases spanning the gap. The germline CDR1 and CDR2 sequences are MNHEY and SVGEGT. There are 14 residues in the CDR3. The CDR3 loop is CASSEGGPNYGYTL. The CDR3 DNA is TGTGCCAGCAGTGAAGGGGGACCTAACTATGGCTACACCCTC.

This clonotype was observed at least ten times. This chain links TRBV2 with TRBJ2-5; TRBD2 aligns across 14 bases. V was clipped by 6 bases and J by 7 bases; unmatched bases: 7. Germline CDR1 and CDR2: SNHLY and FYNNEI. This CDR3 is 15 amino acids long. The CDR3 DNA follows: TGTGCCAGCAGGAAGACTAGCGGGGGGGCAGGGACCCAGTACTTC. It yields the protein CASRKTSGGAGTQYF.

In its sample, this clonotype was seen many times. The chain uses TRBV18 and TRBJ2-1; D is uncertain. Germline CDR1 reads KGHSH; CDR2 reads LQKENI. The CDR3 runs 15 residues. V shed 6 bases and J shed 8 bases, with 20 bases lying between them. The CDR3 here is CASSRDVGPGDEQFF. Here the CDR3 DNA reads TGTGCCAGCTCTCGAGACGTCGGTCCGGGTGATGAGCAGTTCTTC.

This clonotype appeared many times. This chain uses TRBV2 with TRBJ2-1, with D possibly matching TRBD2 (6 bases). This CDR3 is built from 14 residues. Germline loops: CDR1 SNHLY, CDR2 FYNNEI. V was pared by 7 bases and J by 8 bases, with 18 bases between. The CDR3 sequence: CASIRVGGNDEQFF. CDR3 in DNA: TGTGCCAGCATCAGGGTGGGGGGAAACGATGAGCAGTTCTTC.

This clonotype has a count of ten or more. Here the CDR3 reads CASSRNEAGGRGTGELFF. The CDR3 region has the DNA TGCGCCAGCAGCCGAAATGAAGCGGGGGGGCGCGGCACCGGGGAGCTGTTTTTT. The chain has TRBV4-1 and TRBJ2-2; TRBD2 agrees at 10 bases. The germline V gene encodes CDR1 MGHRA and CDR2 YSYEKL. V lost 4 bases and J lost 4; bases outside the gene matches: 12. The CDR3 length is 18 residues.

This clonotype was counted ten times or more. The CDR3 coding sequence is TGTGCCAGCAGATATTCCCTCGGACAGGGGGGAACGAGGCAGTACTTC. It codes for CASRYSLGQGGTRQYF. This chain links TRBV6-2 or TRBV6-3 with TRBJ2-7; 10 nucleotides agree with TRBD1. Trimming took 6 bases from V and 9 from J; bases not matched to a gene: 17. This CDR3 spans 16 amino acids. Germline-derived CDR1 and CDR2 are MNHEY and SVGEGT.